Listed below are T cell receptor beta chains from one sample, sequenced in a study of CD8+ T cells in alopecia areata. Profiling relied on immunoSEQ multiplex PCR, and the TCRdb table lists in-frame clones only, not all of them. The table records about 300,000 clones, more than 45% of them present only once. The material was CD4+ T cells sorted from blood, obtained at week 24, from a patient treated with tofacitinib. The source of these receptors is a human donor with alopecia areata. CDR3s include the opening cysteine and the closing phenylalanine or tryptophan. The D gene is left open where the match is weak. Rows may omit the clone size; those that give it use once, few, many or a size class.

v_gene	j_gene	abundance	d_gene	CDR3nt	CDR3aa
TRBV7-2	TRBJ2-3	-	-	TGTGCCAGCAGCTCGTCCCCGAATACGCAGTATTTT	CASSSSPNTQYF
TRBV4-3	TRBJ2-2	few	TRBD1	TGCGCCAGCAGCCAAAAGGACAGGGGGGGCACCGGGGAGCTGTTTTTT	CASSQKDRGGTGELFF
TRBV5-1	TRBJ2-1	once	-	TGCGCCACCCAACGGGGGCCTAGTAGCGATGAGCAGTTCTTC	CATQRGPSSDEQFF
TRBV30	TRBJ2-3	-	-	TGTGCCTGGAGTCGGGGAACCGCCGGGGCTCCAGATACGCAGTATTTT	CAWSRGTAGAPDTQYF
TRBV4-1	TRBJ1-1	few	-	TGCGCCAGCAGCCAAGATATGAGGAACACTGAAGCTTTCTTT	CASSQDMRNTEAFF
TRBV5-1	TRBJ2-7	few	-	TGCGCCAGCAGACTACAAGACCGCTACGAGCAGTACTTC	CASRLQDRYEQYF
TRBV2	TRBJ2-3	-	-	TGTGCCAGCAGTGAGACGGGACCCCAGGCCGCAGATACGCAGTATTTT	CASSETGPQAADTQYF
TRBV7-2	TRBJ2-5	-	-	TGTGCCAGCAGCCGGCGGGTACGGCGAGCGGAGACCCAGTACTTC	CASSRRVRRAETQYF
TRBV5-4	TRBJ1-3	-	-	TGTGCCAGCAGCGGGAGGTCCGAGACGGTTGGAAACACCATATATTTT	CASSGRSETVGNTIYF
TRBV5-1	TRBJ1-6	-	-	TGCGCCAGCAGGGAAGAGAGCGATAATTCACCCCTCCACTTT	CASREESDNSPLHF
TRBV30	TRBJ2-7	-	-	TGTGCCTGGAGTGTAGGGCTAGCTGGCGAGCAGTACTTC	CAWSVGLAGEQYF
TRBV25-1	TRBJ1-5	-	-	TGTGCCAGCAGTGAGACGGGAGCCAATCAGCCCCAGCATTTT	CASSETGANQPQHF
TRBV30	TRBJ2-7	-	-	TGTGCCTGGAGTCCCCAGGGTTCCTACGAGCAGTACTTC	CAWSPQGSYEQYF
TRBV9	TRBJ1-1	once	-	TGTGCCAGCAGCGTAGGTTTGAGGGGAGGGACTGAAGCTTTCTTT	CASSVGLRGGTEAFF
TRBV6-5	TRBJ2-5	few	TRBD2	TGTGCCAGCAGTCGCGGGGGGATGGGAGGGGAGACCCAGTACTTC	CASSRGGMGGETQYF
TRBV5-1	TRBJ2-2	-	-	TGCGCCAGCAGCTTGGCTAGCACCGGGGAGCTGTTTTTT	CASSLASTGELFF
TRBV4-1	TRBJ2-3	few	-	TGCGCCAGCAGCCTACACAGCACAGATACGCAGTATTTT	CASSLHSTDTQYF
TRBV7-9	TRBJ1-2	-	-	TGTGCCAGCAGCCCAGAGCAGAGCAACTATGGCTACACCTTC	CASSPEQSNYGYTF
TRBV7-2	TRBJ2-6	few	TRBD1	TGTGCCAGCAGCCCGAGGACAGGTTGGGACGTCCTGACTTTC	CASSPRTGWDVLTF
TRBV6-1	TRBJ2-5	few	TRBD2	TGTGCCAGCTTGGTGGGACTAGCGGGCGAGACCCAGTACTTC	CASLVGLAGETQYF
TRBV28	TRBJ2-3	-	TRBD2	TGTGCCAGCAGCCAGACTAGCGGGTTCCCAGATACGCAGTATTTT	CASSQTSGFPDTQYF
TRBV30	TRBJ2-6	few	-	TGTGCCTGGAGTCTCGTCTCTGGGGCCAACGTCCTGACTTTC	CAWSLVSGANVLTF
TRBV30	TRBJ2-3	-	TRBD2	TGTGCCTGGAGTATAGCGGGTAGCACAGATACGCAGTATTTT	CAWSIAGSTDTQYF
TRBV6-1	TRBJ2-7	-	-	TGTGCCAGCAGTTGGGGGTACGAGCAGTACTTC	CASSWGYEQYF
TRBV29-1	TRBJ2-3	-	-	TGCAGCGTTGTGGGGACGGATACGCAGTATTTT	CSVVGTDTQYF
TRBV30	TRBJ2-1	-	-	TGTGCCTGGAGTGTCCAACATTGGGGGACCTACAATGAGCAGTTCTTC	CAWSVQHWGTYNEQFF
TRBV5-6	TRBJ2-2	-	-	TGTGCCACCCGGGGGCTGGGGCAGAACACCGGGGAGCTGTTTTTT	CATRGLGQNTGELFF
TRBV19	TRBJ2-5	-	-	TGTGCCAGTAGTATAGGATTAGGCAGGGACGTTGAGACCCAGTACTTC	CASSIGLGRDVETQYF
TRBV28	TRBJ2-7	once	TRBD2	TGTGCCAGCAGTTTATGGAAGAAACTAGCGGGGACCCACGAGCAGTACTTC	CASSLWKKLAGTHEQYF
TRBV30	TRBJ1-5	-	-	TGTGCCTGGACCACTCACCCCCAGCCCCAGCATTTT	CAWTTHPQPQHF
TRBV29-1	TRBJ2-3	few	-	TGCAGCGTTGGACTACCACTGACAGATACGCAGTATTTT	CSVGLPLTDTQYF
TRBV5-1	TRBJ2-7	-	TRBD1	TGCGCCAGCAGCTTGACAGGGGAAGGCGAGCAGTACTTC	CASSLTGEGEQYF
TRBV4-1	TRBJ2-1	-	TRBD1	TGCGCCAGCAGCCAAGGGAGACAGGGGAATGAGCAGTTCTTC	CASSQGRQGNEQFF
TRBV2	TRBJ2-7	-	-	TGTGCCAGCGGACCCACCCTCTACGAGCAGTACTTC	CASGPTLYEQYF
TRBV19	TRBJ1-1	few	TRBD1	TGTGCCAGTACCATAGGAACAGGGGGCACTGAAGCTTTCTTT	CASTIGTGGTEAFF
TRBV7-2	TRBJ2-5	-	TRBD1	TGTGCCAGCAGCACGACAGGGGCAGAGACCCAGTACTTC	CASSTTGAETQYF